This TCR beta chain was documented in a study of blood T cell repertoires in COVID-19. The wider study: Samples representing acute and convalescent COVID-19 were sourced from the United States, Italy and Spain. Nucleic acid was either cDNA or gDNA, and it came from T cells, B-cell-depleted T cells, or PBMCs.

Authors' methods: Amplification from reference gene primers served as the basis for estimated nucleated cell counts. The data were produced by immunoSEQ multiplex PCR, yet TCRdb's version contains in-frame clones alone and is incomplete. The DNA was the basis for D and trimming; V, J and clone size are from that table. The data show 400,000 to 550,000 clones, roughly 91% seen once. J gave up 6 bases and V 6 bases, and 13 bases lay outside the gene matches. Germline values: CDR1 LNHDA, CDR2 SQIVND (reference sequence). The CDR3 covers 15 residues. This sequence joins TRBV19 and TRBJ2-7, with 8 bases that match TRBD2. Material: peripheral blood. The clonotype originates from a woman aged 25 to 39 with acute or convalescent COVID-19. The CDR3 nucleotides read TGTGCCAGTAGCGACCTCTCGGGAGGGGTGGGCGAGCAGTACTTC. Protein product: CASSDLSGGVGEQYF.